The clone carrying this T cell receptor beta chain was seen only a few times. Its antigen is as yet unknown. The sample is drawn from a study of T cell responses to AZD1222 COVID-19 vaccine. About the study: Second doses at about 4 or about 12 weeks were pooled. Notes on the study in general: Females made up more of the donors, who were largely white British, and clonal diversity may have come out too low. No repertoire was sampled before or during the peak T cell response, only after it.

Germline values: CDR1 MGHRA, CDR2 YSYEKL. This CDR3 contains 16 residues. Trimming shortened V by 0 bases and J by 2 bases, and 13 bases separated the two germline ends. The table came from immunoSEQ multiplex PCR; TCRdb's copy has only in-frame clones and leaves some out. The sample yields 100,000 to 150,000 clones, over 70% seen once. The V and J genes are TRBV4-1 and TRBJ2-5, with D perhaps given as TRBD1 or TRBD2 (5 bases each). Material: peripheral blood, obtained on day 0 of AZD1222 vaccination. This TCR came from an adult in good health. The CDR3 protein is CASSQDEMGVQETQYF. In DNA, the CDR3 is TGCGCCAGCAGCCAAGACGAGATGGGGGTACAAGAGACCCAGTACTTC.